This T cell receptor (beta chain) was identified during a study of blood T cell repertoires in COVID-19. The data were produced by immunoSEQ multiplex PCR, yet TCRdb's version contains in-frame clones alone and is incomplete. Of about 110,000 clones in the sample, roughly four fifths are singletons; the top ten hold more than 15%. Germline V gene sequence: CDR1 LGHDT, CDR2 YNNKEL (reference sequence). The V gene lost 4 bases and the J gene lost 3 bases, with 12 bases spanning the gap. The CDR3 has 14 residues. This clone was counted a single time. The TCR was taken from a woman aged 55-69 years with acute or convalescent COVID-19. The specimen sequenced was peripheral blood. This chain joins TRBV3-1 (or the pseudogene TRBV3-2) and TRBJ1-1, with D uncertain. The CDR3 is CASSRRWRDTEAFF. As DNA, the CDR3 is TGTGCCAGCAGCCGCCGCTGGAGGGACACTGAAGCTTTCTTT.